A selection of T cell receptor beta chains follows, all from one sample in a study of neoadjuvant anti-PD-1 for oral cavity cancer. Only in-frame clones appear in the TCRdb table, and some are missing; sequencing was by immunoSEQ multiplex PCR. Found here are just over 14,000 clones, roughly 71% of them singletons; the top ten hold roughly 2.9%. The source material was PBMCs, sampled before nivolumab (anti-PD-1) treatment. These TCRs come from a person between 35 and 79 years old with oral cavity squamous cell carcinoma. CDR3s leave out the opening cysteine and the closing phenylalanine or tryptophan. Clone size is shown for a subset of rows, as once, few, many or a class of expanded clone.

TRBJ1-6 TRBV6-5 . ASSVRQGNSPLH
TRBJ2-1 TRBV30 . ACNLLQGGEQF
TRBJ2-1 TRBV6-6 . ASSVTGNEQF
TRBJ2-7 TRBV28 . ASRVPTDAYEQY
TRBJ2-7 TRBV11-3 . ASSSGTGSAEQY
TRBJ2-2 TRBV11-3 . ASSSIHENTGELF
TRBJ2-3 TRBV19 few ASSPLGASTDTQY
TRBJ1-1 TRBV30 . AWSGFGAGETEAF
TRBJ2-5 TRBV5-8 . ASSPPGRDKKVTQY
TRBJ2-1 TRBV5-1 . ASSLESGNYNEQF
TRBJ2-7 TRBV19 . ASSGDRNYEQY
TRBJ2-1 TRBV6-5 . ASSSPLTRSYNEQF
TRBJ1-4 TRBV5-1 once ASSLAQGAAEKLF
TRBJ2-4 TRBV6-5 . ASSRTGVNIQY
TRBJ2-7 TRBV28 . ASRSEAGTYEQY
TRBJ2-1 TRBV5-1 . ASSLEASSNEQF
TRBJ1-1 TRBV2 . ASRQQTEAF
TRBJ2-5 TRBV2 few ASSQGLAGAETQY
TRBJ1-6 TRBV14 . ASRQELPGSPLH
TRBJ2-7 TRBV4-1 few ASSQVRLAGLYEQY
TRBJ1-5 TRBV7-8 . ASSLAGSLGNQPQH
TRBJ1-2 TRBV6-1 . ASSGQGLSYGYT
TRBJ2-6 TRBV7-2 . ASSSQQSGANVLT
TRBJ1-2 TRBV7-2 . ASSSYMGGYT
TRBJ1-5 TRBV4-1 once ASSQGDGNQPQH
TRBJ2-1 TRBV2 few ASSSLGDEQF
TRBJ1-5 TRBV7-8 . ASSSSRVINQPQH
TRBJ2-2 TRBV7-9 . ASGIQIANTGELF
TRBJ2-7 TRBV27 . ASSVGTEAYEQY
TRBJ1-4 TRBV6-6 . ASRRPRGTTNEKLF
TRBJ1-1 TRBV5-1 once ASSTGQGLNTEAF
TRBJ2-2 TRBV11-2 . ASSLRQTGELF
TRBJ1-5 TRBV4-1 . ASSQEGQHYSNQPQH
TRBJ2-7 TRBV28 . ASGGGPSYEQY
TRBJ2-3 TRBV7-2 . ASSLIFQLAESTDTQY
TRBJ2-3 TRBV7-3 once ASSLTGGTDTQY
TRBJ1-1 TRBV5-1 . ASSLDLDSFGTEAF
TRBJ2-1 TRBV5-1 . ASSLDLSREQF
TRBJ2-1 TRBV7-9 . ASSLSQLFNEQF
TRBJ2-3 TRBV7-9 . ASSQDRGRPTDTQY
TRBJ2-7 TRBV5-5 . ASSYGGIPYEQY
TRBJ2-6 TRBV7-8 . ASSPSSGANVLT
TRBJ2-7 TRBV28 few ASREAGGSYEQY
TRBJ2-6 TRBV27 . ASSRGQGMPGANVLT
TRBJ1-1 TRBV27 . ASSLTGAWTEAF
TRBJ2-1 TRBV11-3 once ASRRTGGEQF
TRBJ1-4 TRBV5-1 . ASSFSVGTNEKLF
TRBJ2-3 TRBV11-1 . ASRELAGADTQY
TRBJ1-1 TRBV12-5 . ASARGGGIAEAF
TRBJ1-5 TRBV19 once ASSASVNQPQH
TRBJ1-2 TRBV9 few ASSPKGAGNVGYT
TRBJ1-2 TRBV20-1 . SGETNYGWT
TRBJ2-7 TRBV2 . ASSESVAALYEQY
TRBJ1-4 TRBV7-2 . ASSLIRGSVATNEKLF
TRBJ2-4 TRBV7-3 . ASSLTSGNIQY
TRBJ2-7 TRBV7-8 . ASSLAISGGGTYEQY
TRBJ1-2 TRBV10-3 . AISEDRDYGYT
TRBJ2-7 TRBV28 . ASSFRGGKQY
TRBJ2-5 TRBV7-2 . ASSVLPQETQY